There are many counts of the clone carrying this T cell receptor beta chain. Antigen unknown. The sample belongs to a study of regulatory T cells in long-lasting Graves disease. According to the study, TCR beta libraries were built with iRepertoire HTBI primers and CDR3-region Arm-PCR. MiXCR, run by TCRdb on the multiplex PCR reads, gives a single entry per CDR3 protein. The profile shows approximately 390,000 distinct CDR3 sequences, 16% of them singletons. Sample time point: newly diagnosed GD, antithyroid drugs for less than 3 months. Preparation of the TCR library used RNA extracted from PBMCs. The guidelines of the American Thyroid Association were the basis for diagnosing Graves' disease. CDR1 and CDR2 from the germline V gene are MNHNS and SASEGT. J lost 9 bases, V lost 6 bases, and 15 bases had no gene match. The CDR3 is made up of 16 amino acids. Study-wide results and caveats: Under persistent disease, TRBV28, TRBJ1-2 and TRBJ2-5 were used preferentially.

This same sample was also taken into another study, of T cells in Graves' hyperthyroidism and ophthalmopathy.

V usage is TRBV6-1 and J usage is TRBJ2-5, with 11 bases lining up with TRBD2. The sequence was collected from a woman aged 18-35 years with Graves disease. The material was peripheral blood mononuclear cells (PBMCs), obtained at new diagnosis, from a patient treated with antithyroid drugs. For the CDR3, the DNA is TGTGCCAGCAGCTATACCCAACTAGCGGGGGTCCGTGCCCAGTACTTC. Translated, it gives CASSYTQLAGVRAQYF.